This T cell receptor beta chain comes out of a study of cytotoxic CD8 clonotypes in ibrutinib-treated CLL. The study's findings and limits: Against age-matched healthy donors, baseline clonality ran higher and tracked circulating CD8+ T-cell counts.

About this clone itself: Its antigen is undetermined.

CDR1 is SQVTM and CDR2 is ANQGSEA in the germline V gene. The CDR3 runs 13 residues. The V and J ends lost 4 bases and 1 base respectively, with 10 bases between them. Sequencing used immunoSEQ multiplex PCR; TCRdb keeps in-frame clones, though not all of them. Altogether almost 250,000 clones are present, 70% being singletons, with the ten largest covering roughly 15%. The chain links TRBV29-1 to TRBJ1-1; D not resolved. The receptor's source is a human donor with chronic lymphocytic leukemia. The input for sequencing was PBMCs, taken after 24 months of ibrutinib treatment. The CDR3 loop reads CSVVETENTEAFF. CDR3 nucleotide sequence: TGCAGCGTTGTAGAGACGGAGAACACTGAAGCTTTCTTT.